The rows below give T cell receptor beta chains drawn from one sample of a study of blood T cell repertoires in COVID-19. Using immunoSEQ multiplex PCR, the repertoire was profiled, and TCRdb retains in-frame clones only, with some absent. The table lists 53,000 or so clones, 79% of them singletons. Sequenced sample: peripheral blood. These receptors originate from a man aged 55-75 years with acute or convalescent COVID-19. Both conserved end residues are part of each CDR3. The D gene is left open where the match is weak. Clone size appears in some rows only: once, few, many, or a class for an expanded clone.

j_call v_call d_call clone_size cdr3_nt cdr3_aa
TRBJ2-5 TRBV9 NA NA TGTGCCAGCAGCGTTGGGGAGTACGAGACCCAGTACTTC CASSVGEYETQYF
TRBJ2-3 TRBV30 TRBD1 NA TGTGCCTGGAGACGGACAGGTTCATGGTCGGATACGCAGTATTTT CAWRRTGSWSDTQYF
TRBJ2-7 TRBV3-1/TRBV3-2 TRBD2 NA TGTGCCAGCAGCTACCCCGGGACTAGTTTTGACGAGCAGTACTTC CASSYPGTSFDEQYF
TRBJ1-4 TRBV6-6 NA NA TGTGCCAGCAGTTACCGGGTCGGTGAAAAACTGTTTTTT CASSYRVGEKLFF
TRBJ1-4 TRBV30 NA NA TGTGCCTGGAGTGTACAGGACATGGGAGAAAAACTGTTTTTT CAWSVQDMGEKLFF
TRBJ2-5 TRBV2 NA NA TGTGCCAGCAGTGGGGAGTACCAAGAGGCCCAGTACTTC CASSGEYQEAQYF
TRBJ1-1 TRBV5-4 TRBD1 NA TGTGCCAGCAGCTGGGACAGGGCAAACACTGAAGCTTTCTTT CASSWDRANTEAFF
TRBJ2-3 TRBV5-4 TRBD2 NA TGTGCCACTATGACTAGCGGGAGCGCTAGCACAGATACGCAGTATTTT CATMTSGSASTDTQYF
TRBJ2-1 TRBV6-2/TRBV6-3 TRBD2 NA TGTGCCAGCAGTTTTCCTGTGGGGGGACTAGCTATCCATGAGCAGTTCTTC CASSFPVGGLAIHEQFF
TRBJ2-5 TRBV7-3 TRBD1 NA TGTGCCAGCAGCCGACAGGGGGGCTGGGAGACCCAGTACTTC CASSRQGGWETQYF
TRBJ1-1 TRBV7-9 NA NA TGTGCCAGCAGCTTTGAGTTAATGAACACTGAAGCTTTCTTT CASSFELMNTEAFF
TRBJ1-1 TRBV15 NA few TGTGCCACCAGCAGAGGTGACTTAGGGAGGGCTTTCTTT CATSRGDLGRAFF
TRBJ2-1 TRBV4-2 NA few TGTGCCAGCAGCCCCCTTAAAGGCAGGGAGCAGTTCTTC CASSPLKGREQFF
TRBJ2-2 TRBV6-5 TRBD1 NA TGTGCCAGCAGGAGTACCGGGACAGATAAGCTGTTTTTT CASRSTGTDKLFF
TRBJ1-1 TRBV6-2/TRBV6-3 NA few TGTGCCAGCAGTTACCGGGGGAGAATGGGAACTGAAGCTTTCTTT CASSYRGRMGTEAFF
TRBJ2-5 TRBV5-1 TRBD2 NA TGCGCCAGCAGCTTGTTGCGGGAGGGTGAGGAGACCCAGTACTTC CASSLLREGEETQYF
TRBJ2-7 TRBV7-2 TRBD1 NA TGTGCCAGCAGCTCGCGACCGGGACAGGGGGCCTACGAGCAGTACTTC CASSSRPGQGAYEQYF
TRBJ2-4 TRBV3-1/TRBV3-2 TRBD2 NA TGTGCCAGCAGCCTGGGGACTAGCGGGAAGGACATTCAGTACTTC CASSLGTSGKDIQYF
TRBJ2-3 TRBV15 TRBD2 NA TGTGCCACCAGCAGGGAGGGGTTTACCGGGACTAGCGGGAGGGAGCCTACGCAGTATTTT CATSREGFTGTSGREPTQYF